The clone carrying this T cell receptor beta chain was recorded many times. Its antigen is as yet unknown. These data are taken from a study of neurological immune-mediated disorders. Trimming took 0 bases from V and 5 from J; bases not matched to a gene: 7. Germline CDR1 reads SGHRS; CDR2 reads YFSETQ. The CDR3 is 17 amino acids. Study-wide results and caveats: Sharing of CDR3 amino acid sequences among expanded clones across subjects was absent, suggesting private repertoires in all groups. The greatest TCR clonal expansion occurred in HTLV-1-associated myelopathy and the least in multiple sclerosis, which fell below healthy controls.

Time point in this sample: technical triplicate 3. The sorted libraries drew on roughly 1 million T cells that were CD4+ or CD8+. As for the cDNA, it was generated by 5'RACE with 10-nucleotide random UMIs. One entry per CDR3 protein results from TCRdb running MiXCR on the 5' RACE reads. The sample records 25,000 to 30,000 distinct CDR3 sequences, approximately 15% being singletons. V gene TRBV5-1 combines with J gene TRBJ2-1; 11 positions match TRBD2. The clonotype comes from a female donor with HTLV-1-associated myelopathy (HAM/TSP). Sequenced input: CD4+ T cells from blood. CDR3 protein: CASSLGYRLAGNNEQFF. The CDR3 bases are TGCGCCAGCAGCTTGGGCTATAGACTAGCGGGGAACAATGAGCAGTTCTTC.